This T cell receptor (beta chain) was identified in a study of blood T cell repertoires in COVID-19. Whole-study context: Material from acute and convalescent COVID-19 was sourced from the United States, Italy and Spain.

The V gene lost 0 bases and the J gene lost 4 bases, with 16 bases spanning the gap. Germline values: CDR1 GTSNPN, CDR2 SVGIG (reference sequence). The CDR3 sequence is 17 residues long. Original processing methods: Amplification from reference gene primers served as the basis for estimated nucleated cell counts. This table comes from immunoSEQ multiplex PCR, and its TCRdb copy is limited to in-frame clones, with some not included. D and trimming were read from the DNA, whereas the V and J calls and clone size are those reported in that table. The top ten hold roughly 3.9% of the sample, which has about 70,000 clones, 86% seen once.

The sequence came from a man between 70 and 80 years old with active COVID-19. Input material: peripheral blood. The chain uses TRBV30 and TRBJ2-6, with D possibly being TRBD2 (7 bases). The chain's CDR3 is CAWSVWRAGAGANVLTF. As DNA, the CDR3 is TGTGCCTGGAGTGTTTGGAGGGCGGGGGCCGGGGCCAACGTCCTGACTTTC.